The 17 T cell receptor beta chains below were found in one sample sequenced in a study of blood T cell repertoires in COVID-19. Sequencing used immunoSEQ multiplex PCR; TCRdb keeps in-frame clones, though not all of them. The sample has about 210,000 clones; approximately 90% are singletons. Specimen: PBMCs or T cells enriched from blood (not recorded which). Every receptor here comes from a man aged 18 to 29 with acute COVID-19.

The V call is TRBV7-6, the J call TRBJ2-5, with 7 bases lining up with TRBD1. The CDR3 runs to 12 residues. The junction had 1 base not matched to a gene; V was cut back by 4 bases and J by 5 bases. The germline gives CDR1 SGHVS, CDR2 FNYEAQ. The CDR3 reads CASSSTGETQYF. CDR3 coding DNA: TGTGCCAGCAGCTCGACAGGGGAGACCCAGTACTTC.

This sequence joins TRBV28 and TRBJ2-4; D is unclear. Germline values: CDR1 MDHEN, CDR2 SYDVKM. The CDR3 covers 15 residues. Deletions cut 6 bases from V and 0 bases from J, with 12 bases between. The CDR3 DNA sequence: TGTGCCAGCAGCATTACCAGGATAGCCAAAAACATTCAGTACTTC. This encodes CASSITRIAKNIQYF.

J is TRBJ2-2 and V is TRBV7-8, with D unresolved. The CDR3 spans 14 residues. Germline V CDR1 and CDR2: SGHVS, FQNEAQ. Trimming removed 1 base from V and 5 bases from J, with 8 bases in between. The CDR3 protein is CASSLDPQTGELFF. The DNA of the CDR3 is TGTGCCAGCAGCTTAGATCCCCAGACCGGGGAGCTGTTTTTT.

This chain connects TRBV3-1 (or the pseudogene TRBV3-2) to TRBJ2-7, with D hard to call. Germline assignment: CDR1 LGHDT and CDR2 YNNKEL (reference sequence). Trimming pared 3 bases from V and 0 bases from J, leaving 6 bases between. This CDR3 region has 13 residues. The CDR3 spells CASSQTVSYEQYF. The CDR3 coding sequence is TGTGCCAGCAGCCAGACTGTCTCCTACGAGCAGTACTTC.

The chain carries TRBV4-2 and TRBJ2-7; possibly TRBD2 for D (6 bases). V gave up 4 bases and J gave up 4 bases, with 20 bases separating them. CDR3 length: 16 amino acids. CDR1 is LGHNA, CDR2 YNFKEQ, per germline. Here the CDR3 DNA reads TGTGCCAGCAGCCCAAACAAAGGCAGCGGACTATACGAGCAGTACTTC. It encodes CASSPNKGSGLYEQYF.

The J gene is TRBJ1-5, the V gene TRBV28; TRBD1 might be the D (6 bases). The V end was cut by 5 bases, the J end by 8 bases, with 16 bases between. CDR1 and CDR2 from the germline V gene are MDHEN and SYDVKM. The CDR3 covers 14 residues. The CDR3: CASSVFRGVKPQHF. The CDR3 DNA follows: TGTGCCAGCAGTGTCTTCAGGGGTGTGAAGCCCCAGCATTTT.

V is TRBV18 and J is TRBJ2-1; 15 bases line up with TRBD2. The V and J ends lost 2 bases and 4 bases, in that order; junction bases with no gene match: 0. Germline V gene data show CDR1 as KGHSH and CDR2 as LQKENI. The CDR3 spans 16 residues. The chain's CDR3 is CASSPGTSGRYNEQFF. CDR3 coding DNA: TGTGCCAGCTCACCAGGGACTAGCGGGAGGTACAATGAGCAGTTCTTC.

This clone was recorded once. The V gene is TRBV19, the J gene TRBJ2-1, with 8 bases identical to TRBD2. Trimming removed 3 bases from V and 7 bases from J; junction bases left unmatched: 5. Germline CDR1 is LNHDA and CDR2 is SQIVND (reference sequence). The CDR3 has 14 amino acids. The CDR3 bases are TGTGCCAGTAGTATTCGGGGGGGCTGGAATGAGCAGTTCTTC. It translates to CASSIRGGWNEQFF.

This chain joins TRBV19 and TRBJ2-3; 7 bases match TRBD2. The V gene end was trimmed by 3 bases and the J gene end by 2 bases; junction bases not matched to a gene: 8. The V gene's germline CDR1 is LNHDA and CDR2 SQIVND (reference sequence). This CDR3 comprises 16 residues. The CDR3 coding sequence is TGTGCCAGTAGTATTTGGGGGGGAGCACACACAGATACGCAGTATTTT. Encoded protein: CASSIWGGAHTDTQYF.

This clone appeared a few times. The rearrangement joins TRBV14 to TRBJ2-2; D is perhaps TRBD2 (5 bases). The CDR3 extends over 14 amino acids. V shed 7 bases and J shed 4 bases, with 13 bases lying between them. Germline V gives CDR1 SGHDN, CDR2 FVKESK. CDR3 bases: TGTGCCAGCACGTGGCAGGCGGGCACCGGGGAGCTGTTTTTT. This sequence encodes CASTWQAGTGELFF.

This sequence joins TRBV19 and TRBJ2-1, with 12 bases matching TRBD2. V lost 0 bases, J lost 8 bases, and 14 bases stayed unmatched. Germline V gene data show CDR1 as LNHDA and CDR2 as SQIVND (reference sequence). This CDR3 is built from 19 residues. CDR3 residues: CASSIDSRLAGAGGDEQFF. The DNA for the CDR3 is TGTGCCAGTAGTATAGACTCTCGACTAGCGGGAGCCGGGGGAGATGAGCAGTTCTTC.

J is TRBJ2-1 and V is TRBV27; 10 bases are shared with TRBD2. Germline-derived CDR1 and CDR2 are MNHEY and SMNVEV (reference sequence). The length of the CDR3 is 16 residues. The J segment lost 2 bases and the V segment lost 2 bases, leaving 3 bases of the junction unmatched. The DNA of the CDR3 is TGTGCCAGCAGTTTAAGTAGCGGGAGGCCCTACAATGAGCAGTTCTTC. Residues: CASSLSSGRPYNEQFF.

The chain has TRBV2 and TRBJ2-1; tentatively, D is TRBD2 (5 bases). Trimming removed 4 bases at V and 3 bases at J, with 10 bases between. Germline V gives CDR1 SNHLY, CDR2 FYNNEI. There are 14 residues in the CDR3. The CDR3 protein is CASSARERYNEQFF. The CDR3 DNA reads TGTGCCAGCAGTGCACGGGAACGCTACAATGAGCAGTTCTTC.

The chain recombines TRBV4-1 with TRBJ2-3, with TRBD2 matching 7 bases. The J segment lost 2 bases and the V segment lost 6 bases, leaving 8 bases of the junction unmatched. CDR1 and CDR2 from the germline V gene are MGHRA and YSYEKL. CDR3 size: 15 residues. The CDR3 bases are TGCGCCAGCAGTCTTCTAGCGGCCAACACAGATACGCAGTATTTT. Translating gives CASSLLAANTDTQYF.

This sequence joins TRBV10-3 and TRBJ1-1; 7 nucleotides agree with TRBD1. The V and J ends lost 5 bases and 0 bases, in that order; junction bases with no gene match: 3. This CDR3 region has 14 residues. Germline assignment: CDR1 ENHRY and CDR2 SYGVKD. The DNA of the CDR3 is TGTGCCATCAGTCAACAGGGGATGAACACTGAAGCTTTCTTT. Translated, it gives CAISQQGMNTEAFF.

The chain has TRBV29-1 and TRBJ2-1, with 10 bases matching TRBD2. The CDR3 spans 20 residues. V shed 1 base and J 2 bases; nucleotides not matched to a gene: 17. The germline gives CDR1 SQVTM, CDR2 ANQGSEA. As DNA, the CDR3 is TGCAGCGTTGAAGGTCTAGGTGGACTAGCGGCATACTTCACCTACAATGAGCAGTTCTTC. This sequence encodes CSVEGLGGLAAYFTYNEQFF.

J is TRBJ1-3 and V is TRBV28, with D perhaps matching TRBD1 (5 bases). The CDR3 loop spans 17 amino acids. Germline loops: CDR1 MDHEN, CDR2 SYDVKM. Trimming left V 6 bases short and J 0 bases short, with 18 bases between. CDR3 coding DNA: TGTGCCAGCAGATTTATTGGTTCCCAGGGCTCTGGAAACACCATATATTTT. Translated: CASRFIGSQGSGNTIYF.